A single sample gave rise to the 5 T cell receptor beta chains below, sequenced in a study of control samples from healthy donors and cancer patients. Generated by immunoSEQ multiplex PCR, the TCRdb table keeps only in-frame clones and is missing some. The sample has about 140,000 clones; about 88% are singletons. What was sequenced was blood. The receptor source for this set is a woman aged 30 to 39 in good health.

Details on this clone: A read error may account for a junction end that differs from germline. The chain uses TRBV7-7 and TRBJ2-1, with TRBD2 matching over 8 bases. There are 15 residues in the CDR3. Germline V gene data show CDR1 as SSHAT and CDR2 as FNYEAQ (reference sequence). The CDR3 protein is CASSLNGGGYNEQFF. CDR3 in DNA: TGTGCTAGCAGCTTAAACGGGGGGGGTTACAATGAGCAGTTCTTC.

V is TRBV19 and J is TRBJ2-1; TRBD1 or TRBD2 may be the D gene (6 bases each). Germline CDR1 and CDR2: LNHDA and SQIVND (reference sequence). The CDR3 has 14 residues. V lost 7 bases to trimming and J lost 7 bases, with 17 bases between them. CDR3 loop: CASTRSGAENEQFF. Written as DNA, the CDR3 is TGTGCCAGTACTCGGTCGGGGGCCGAGAATGAGCAGTTCTTC.

The chain couples TRBV6-6 to TRBJ1-5, with 10 bases lining up with TRBD1. V lost 5 bases and J lost 6; bases outside the gene matches: 4. CDR3 size: 14 residues. Germline V gives CDR1 MNHNY, CDR2 SVGAGI (reference sequence). CDR3 residues: CASSQTGGLQPQHF. CDR3 sequence (DNA): TGTGCCAGCAGTCAGACAGGGGGCCTTCAGCCCCAGCATTTT.

V is TRBV5-5 and J is TRBJ2-5; the D is unclear. In germline, CDR1 is SGHKS, CDR2 YYEKEE (reference sequence). V lost 1 base and J lost 1, with 8 bases in between. The CDR3 runs to 14 residues. This CDR3 is CASSLITVQETQYF. The DNA for the CDR3 is TGTGCCAGCAGCTTGATAACGGTCCAAGAGACCCAGTACTTC. Looking up the rest from reference TRBV5-5 and TRBJ2-5 gives the full variable domain: DAGVTQSPTHLIKTRGQQVTLRCSPISGHKSVSWYQQVLGQGPQFIFQYYEKEERGRGNFPDRFSARQFPNYSSELNVNALLLGDSALYLCASSLITVQETQYFGPGTRLLVL.

This clone was detected once. The V call is TRBV6-4, the J call TRBJ1-1; D gene ambiguous. CDR1 and CDR2 (germline): MRHNA, SNTAGT. The V end lost 8 bases, the J end lost 2 bases, and 18 bases lay between the germline ends. The CDR3 is made up of 15 amino acids. Here the CDR3 DNA reads TGTGCCAGCCCTATTGCGACTGAAGTTAACACTGAAGCTTTCTTT. Translated: CASPIATEVNTEAFF.